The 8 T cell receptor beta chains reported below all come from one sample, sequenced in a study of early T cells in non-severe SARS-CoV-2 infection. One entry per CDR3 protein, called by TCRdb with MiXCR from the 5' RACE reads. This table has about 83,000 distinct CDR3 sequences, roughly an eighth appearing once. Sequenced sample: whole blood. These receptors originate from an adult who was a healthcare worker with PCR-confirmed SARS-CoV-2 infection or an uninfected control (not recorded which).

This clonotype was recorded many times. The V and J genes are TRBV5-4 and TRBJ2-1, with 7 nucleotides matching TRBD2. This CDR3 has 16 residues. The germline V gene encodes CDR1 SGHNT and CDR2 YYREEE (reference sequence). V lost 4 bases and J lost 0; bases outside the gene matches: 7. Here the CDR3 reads CASSPSGTSSYNEQFF. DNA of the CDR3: TGTGCCAGCAGCCCGAGCGGGACTTCCTCCTACAATGAGCAGTTCTTC. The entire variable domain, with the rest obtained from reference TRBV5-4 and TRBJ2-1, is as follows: ETGVTQSPTHLIKTRGQQVTLRCSSQSGHNTVSWYQQALGQGPQFIFQYYREEENGRGNFPPRFSGLQFPNYSSELNVNALELDDSALYLCASSPSGTSSYNEQFFGPGTRLTVL.

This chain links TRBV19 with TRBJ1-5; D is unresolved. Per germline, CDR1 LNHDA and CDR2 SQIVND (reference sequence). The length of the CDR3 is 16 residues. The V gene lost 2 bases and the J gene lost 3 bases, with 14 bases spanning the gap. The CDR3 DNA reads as TGTGCCAGTAGTATACCCCGGGCCAGAGTCAATCAGCCCCAGCATTTT. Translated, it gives CASSIPRARVNQPQHF. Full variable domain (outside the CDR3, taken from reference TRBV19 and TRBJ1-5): DGGITQSPKYLFRKEGQNVTLSCEQNLNHDAMYWYRQDPGQGLRLIYYSQIVNDFQKGDIAEGYSVSREKKESFPLTVTSAQKNPTAFYLCASSIPRARVNQPQHFGDGTRLSIL.

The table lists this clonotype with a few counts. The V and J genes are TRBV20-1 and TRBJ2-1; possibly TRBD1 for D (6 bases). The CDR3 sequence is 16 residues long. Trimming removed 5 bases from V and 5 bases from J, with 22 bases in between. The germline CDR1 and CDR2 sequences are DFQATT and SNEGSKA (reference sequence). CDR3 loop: CSAGSPVRGDHNEQFF. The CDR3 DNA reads TGCAGTGCTGGAAGTCCCGTCAGGGGTGACCACAATGAGCAGTTCTTC.

As DNA, the CDR3 is TGCAGCGTTGTAGGGCTCCTCTCCTACGAGCAGTACTTC. As protein: CSVVGLLSYEQYF. This sequence joins TRBV29-1 and TRBJ2-7, with D unclear. Trimming removed 4 bases at V and 0 bases at J, with 10 bases between. CDR1 and CDR2 from the germline V gene are SQVTM and ANQGSEA. The CDR3 has 13 residues.

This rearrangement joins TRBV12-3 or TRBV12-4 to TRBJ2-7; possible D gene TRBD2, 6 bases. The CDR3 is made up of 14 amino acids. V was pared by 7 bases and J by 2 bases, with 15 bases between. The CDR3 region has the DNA TGTGCCAGCAATCGAGGCGGGGCCGCCTACGAGCAGTACTTC. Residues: CASNRGGAAYEQYF.

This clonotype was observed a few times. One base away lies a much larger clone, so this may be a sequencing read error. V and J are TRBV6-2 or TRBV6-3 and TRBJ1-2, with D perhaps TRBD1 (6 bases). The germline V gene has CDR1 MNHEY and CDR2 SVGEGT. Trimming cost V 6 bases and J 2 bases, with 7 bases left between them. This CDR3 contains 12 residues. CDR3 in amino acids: CASSTGNYGYTF. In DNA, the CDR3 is TGTGCCAGCAGCACAGGGAACTATGGCTACACCTTC.

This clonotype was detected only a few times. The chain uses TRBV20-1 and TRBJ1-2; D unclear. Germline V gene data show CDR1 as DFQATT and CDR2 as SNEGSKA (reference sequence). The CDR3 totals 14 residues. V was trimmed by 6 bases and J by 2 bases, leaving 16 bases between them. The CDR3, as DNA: TGCAGTGCCCCCCGTCCACGGGTCAACTATGGCTACACCTTC. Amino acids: CSAPRPRVNYGYTF.

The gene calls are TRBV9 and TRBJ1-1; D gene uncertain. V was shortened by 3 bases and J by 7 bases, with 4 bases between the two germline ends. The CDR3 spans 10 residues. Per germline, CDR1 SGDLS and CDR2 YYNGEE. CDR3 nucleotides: TGTGCCAGCAGCGGGATTGAAGCTTTCTTT. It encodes CASSGIEAFF. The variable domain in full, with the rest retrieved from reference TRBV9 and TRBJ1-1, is DSGVTQTPKHLITATGQRVTLRCSPRSGDLSVYWYQQSLDQGLQFLIQYYNGEERAKGNILERFSAQQFPDLHSELNLSSLELGDSALYFCASSGIEAFFGQGTRLTVV.